The 32 T cell receptor beta chains listed next were all sequenced from one sample in a study of shared clonotypes between healthy human individuals. This table comes from immunoSEQ multiplex PCR, and its TCRdb copy is limited to in-frame clones, with some not included. The sample records about 380,000 clones, roughly 96% being singletons. Source material: memory CD8+ T cells sorted from blood. The subset here: CD45RO+ cells pooled with CCR7-negative TemRA cells. These receptors were collected from a man aged 25 to 40 in good health.

The gene calls are TRBV19 and TRBJ1-1, with a possible D match to TRBD1 (5 bases). The CDR3 totals 13 residues. Deletions cut 2 bases from V and 8 bases from J, with 12 bases between. CDR1 is LNHDA and CDR2 is SQIVND in the germline V gene (reference sequence). The DNA of the CDR3 is TGTGCCAGTAGTATAACGACAGTGGGGGAAGCTTTCTTT. Its translation is CASSITTVGEAFF. Full variable domain (remainder filled in from reference TRBV19 and TRBJ1-1): DGGITQSPKYLFRKEGQNVTLSCEQNLNHDAMYWYRQDPGQGLRLIYYSQIVNDFQKGDIAEGYSVSREKKESFPLTVTSAQKNPTAFYLCASSITTVGEAFFGQGTRLTVV.

This clone appeared once. The rearrangement joins TRBV6-6 to TRBJ2-2; the D gene is possibly TRBD2 (6 bases). V shed 0 bases and J shed 7 bases, with 12 bases lying between them. This CDR3 has 15 amino acids. CDR1 and CDR2 (germline): MNHNY, SVGAGI (reference sequence). CDR3 protein: CASSYSFGGGGELFF. The CDR3 DNA reads as TGTGCCAGCAGTTACTCGTTCGGGGGAGGCGGGGAGCTGTTTTTT.

This chain links TRBV20-1 with TRBJ2-5; no firm D call. Per germline, CDR1 DFQATT and CDR2 SNEGSKA (reference sequence). V lost 6 bases, J lost 3 bases, and 8 bases lay in between. CDR3 length equals 11 residues. The DNA of the CDR3 is TGCAGTGCGGGGATGAAAGAGACCCAGTACTTC. As protein: CSAGMKETQYF.

This clone occurred once. This chain links TRBV27 with TRBJ2-7; the match to TRBD2 covers 11 bases. The CDR3 sequence is 14 residues long. V was pared by 7 bases and J by 4 bases, with 6 bases of the junction left unmatched. Germline V gene sequence: CDR1 MNHEY, CDR2 SMNVEV (reference sequence). CDR3: CASTLAGESYEQYF. The CDR3 DNA sequence: TGTGCCAGCACACTAGCGGGAGAGTCGTACGAGCAGTACTTC.

V is TRBV29-1 and J is TRBJ2-7; D might be TRBD2 (6 bases). V lost 4 bases to trimming and J lost 2 bases, with 12 bases between them. Germline V gene sequence: CDR1 SQVTM, CDR2 ANQGSEA. The CDR3 is made up of 13 amino acids. CDR3 loop: CSVARGSAYEQYF. CDR3 DNA: TGCAGCGTTGCTCGGGGGAGTGCCTACGAGCAGTACTTC.

The chain is built from TRBV5-1 and TRBJ1-5; no firm D call. V lost 0 bases and J lost 5, with 6 bases in between. CDR3 length: 13 amino acids. The V gene's germline CDR1 is SGHRS and CDR2 YFSETQ. CDR3 sequence reads: CASSLDTDQPQHF. The CDR3 nucleotides read TGCGCCAGCAGCTTGGACACAGATCAGCCCCAGCATTTT.

The chain combines TRBV2 with TRBJ2-7, with D perhaps matching TRBD1 or TRBD2 (5 bases each). Germline CDR1 and CDR2: SNHLY and FYNNEI. Deletions cut 6 bases from V and 12 bases from J, with 21 bases between. CDR3 length: 13 residues. The chain's CDR3 is CASRAPRGVAPYF. The CDR3 DNA is TGTGCCAGCAGGGCCCCGAGGGGCGTTGCTCCGTACTTC.

This clone showed up just once. The rearrangement uses TRBV7-9 and TRBJ2-7; no clear D. The V end was cut by 3 bases, the J end by 0 bases, with 6 bases between. Germline V gene lookup returns CDR1 SEHNR and CDR2 FQNEAQ (reference sequence). The CDR3 extends over 13 amino acids. CDR3 in amino acids: CASSFPSSYEQYF. Written as DNA, the CDR3 is TGTGCCAGCAGCTTTCCAAGCTCCTACGAGCAGTACTTC.

The J gene is TRBJ2-5, the V gene TRBV12-5; D may match TRBD1 or TRBD2 (5 bases each). The V end lost 4 bases, the J end lost 4 bases, and 19 bases lay between the germline ends. CDR1 is LGHNT and CDR2 is FRNRAP in the germline V gene. The CDR3 contains 16 residues. CDR3 in amino acids: CASGSPSRVRVETQYF. The CDR3 nucleotides read TGTGCTAGTGGTTCCCCCAGCAGGGTGAGGGTAGAGACCCAGTACTTC.

A single count supports this clone. The V gene is TRBV5-4, the J gene TRBJ2-7, with TRBD2 identical over 10 bases. The CDR3 runs to 16 residues. Germline V gene sequence: CDR1 SGHNT, CDR2 YYREEE (reference sequence). V trimming: 0 bases; J trimming: 3 bases; junction bases outside the gene matches: 6. Written as DNA, the CDR3 is TGTGCCAGCAGCTTGGGTATTGGACTAGCGGACTACGAGCAGTACTTC. It yields the protein CASSLGIGLADYEQYF.

This clone has just one count. The CDR3 region is CASSDRLAGGPDEQFF. CDR3 DNA sequence: TGTGCCAGCAGCGATAGACTAGCGGGAGGGCCGGATGAGCAGTTCTTC. The chain carries TRBV7-8 and TRBJ2-1, with 14 bases that match TRBD2. The CDR3 runs 16 residues. Germline CDR1 reads SGHVS; CDR2 reads FQNEAQ. The V gene end was trimmed by 5 bases and the J gene end by 8 bases; junction bases not matched to a gene: 8.

The V call is TRBV6-5, the J call TRBJ2-1; 7 bases line up with TRBD2. Germline trimming cut 5 bases from V and 6 bases from J; bases unmatched to any gene: 10. This CDR3 is built from 15 residues. Germline loops: CDR1 MNHEY, CDR2 SVGAGI. The CDR3 nucleotides are TGTGCCAGCAGTCCGTCCGGGAGGCGGTTCAATGAGCAGTTCTTC. Its protein product is CASSPSGRRFNEQFF.

The chain joins TRBV18 to TRBJ2-7; D is perhaps TRBD1 (5 bases). The CDR3 length is 15 residues. Germline V gene lookup returns CDR1 KGHSH and CDR2 LQKENI. V lost 3 bases to trimming and J lost 0 bases, with 12 bases between them. The CDR3 reads CASSPIADSSYEQYF. DNA for the CDR3: TGTGCCAGCTCACCTATAGCAGACAGCTCCTACGAGCAGTACTTC.

The chain joins TRBV4-1 to TRBJ2-1; 8 positions match TRBD1. The V segment lost 4 bases and the J segment 4 bases; nucleotides outside the gene matches: 6. Germline loops: CDR1 MGHRA, CDR2 YSYEKL. This CDR3 is built from 15 residues. The CDR3 protein is CASSRPGQVYNEQFF. The CDR3 DNA sequence: TGCGCCAGCAGCCGGCCGGGACAGGTATACAATGAGCAGTTCTTC.

In DNA form, the CDR3 reads TGCGCCAGCAGCGACAGGGGGCAAGAGACCCAGTACTTC. This sequence encodes CASSDRGQETQYF. J is TRBJ2-5 and V is TRBV5-1, with 9 bases matching TRBD1. The length of the CDR3 is 13 residues. V trimming: 4 bases; J trimming: 2 bases; junction bases outside the gene matches: 0. Germline values: CDR1 SGHRS, CDR2 YFSETQ. Complete variable domain (other parts from reference TRBV5-1 and TRBJ2-5): KAGVTQTPRYLIKTRGQQVTLSCSPISGHRSVSWYQQTPGQGLQFLFEYFSETQRNKGNFPGRFSGRQFSNSRSEMNVSTLELGDSALYLCASSDRGQETQYFGPGTRLLVL.

CDR3 coding DNA: TGTGCCAGCTCCCGTTTTGAGACAGATACGCAGTATTTT. It codes for CASSRFETDTQYF. V and J are TRBV6-5 and TRBJ2-3; D is ambiguous. The V and J ends lost 8 bases and 3 bases respectively, with 12 bases between them. CDR3 size: 13 residues. Germline values: CDR1 MNHEY, CDR2 SVGAGI.

This sequence joins TRBV28 and TRBJ2-7; D could derive from TRBD1 or TRBD2 (5 bases each). CDR1 is MDHEN and CDR2 is SYDVKM in the germline V gene. Trimming left V 2 bases short and J 2 bases short, with 22 bases between. There are 18 residues in the CDR3. CDR3 DNA: TGTGCCAGCAGTTTAACCTGGGGGAGAACCGGCCCAACCTACGAGCAGTACTTC. Amino acids: CASSLTWGRTGPTYEQYF.

CDR3 protein: CAGLYDSAGYEQYF. Here the CDR3 DNA reads TGTGCCGGACTGTATGACTCGGCCGGCTACGAGCAGTACTTC. This sequence joins TRBV30 and TRBJ2-7; a weak D match, TRBD2 (5 bases). This CDR3 region has 14 residues. Trimming shortened V by 8 bases and J by 3 bases, and 20 bases separated the two germline ends. Germline-derived CDR1 and CDR2 are GTSNPN and SVGIG (reference sequence).

The rearrangement joins TRBV7-9 to TRBJ1-5; 9 positions match TRBD1. This CDR3 has 15 residues. V lost 3 bases, J lost 5 bases, and 5 bases stayed unmatched. Germline loops: CDR1 SEHNR, CDR2 FQNEAQ (reference sequence). CDR3 sequence: CASSLGQGNHQPQHF. CDR3 in DNA: TGTGCCAGCAGCTTGGGACAGGGAAACCATCAGCCCCAGCATTTT.

The chain combines TRBV6-5 with TRBJ2-3; D might be TRBD2 (5 bases). Looked up from germline, CDR1 is MNHEY and CDR2 is SVGAGI. This CDR3 region has 12 residues. V was trimmed by 5 bases and J by 11 bases, leaving 14 bases between them. CDR3 bases: TGTGCCAGCAGTCCCCCCGGGGAGCTGCAGTATTTT. Translation: CASSPPGELQYF.

A note on this clone: Sequence at one end of the junction differs from germline and may be a read error. The chain is built from TRBV6-1 and TRBJ2-3; 10 positions match TRBD1. Per the germline V gene, CDR1 is MNHNS and CDR2 is SASEGT. The CDR3 has 16 amino acids. CDR3 residues: CASREDRGLVTDTQYF. Here the CDR3 DNA reads TGTGCCAGCAGGGAAGACAGGGGGCTTGTCACAGATACGCAGTATTTT.

V gene TRBV28 combines with J gene TRBJ2-1, with 8 bases lining up with TRBD1. With 11 bases clipped from V and 5 bases from J, the junction kept 5 bases outside the gene matches. CDR3 length: 12 amino acids. Germline CDR1 and CDR2: MDHEN and SYDVKM. CDR3 in amino acids: CAREQGDNEQFF. The DNA of the CDR3 is TGTGCCCGCGAACAGGGGGACAATGAGCAGTTCTTC.

The table lists this clone with a few counts. This sequence joins TRBV19 and TRBJ1-1; D is perhaps TRBD1 (6 bases). The CDR3 is 13 amino acids. Germline V CDR1 and CDR2: LNHDA, SQIVND (reference sequence). The V gene lost 3 bases and the J gene lost 6 bases, with 11 bases spanning the gap. The CDR3: CASSILQGPEAFF. The CDR3 region has the DNA TGTGCCAGTAGTATTTTGCAGGGGCCTGAAGCTTTCTTT.

With respect to this clone: Other DNA sequences in the sample encode the same CDR3. The V and J genes are TRBV28 and TRBJ2-3, with D unclear. V was trimmed by 6 bases and J by 1 base, leaving 2 bases between them. This CDR3 contains 11 residues. Germline CDR1 is MDHEN and CDR2 is SYDVKM. CDR3 bases: TGTGCCAGCAGGGGCACAGATACGCAGTATTTT. As protein: CASRGTDTQYF.

This chain uses TRBV10-3 with TRBJ2-1; TRBD2 is a possible D gene (5 bases). CDR3 size: 18 residues. V was shortened by 4 bases and J by 0 bases, with 19 bases between the two germline ends. CDR1 and CDR2 from the germline V gene are ENHRY and SYGVKD. The CDR3 reads CAISGRPGVASSYNEQFF. The CDR3 DNA sequence: TGTGCCATCAGTGGTCGACCCGGGGTAGCGAGCTCCTACAATGAGCAGTTCTTC.

To note about this clone: Other nucleotide sequences in the sample specify the same CDR3. The chain recombines TRBV5-1 with TRBJ1-1, with D maybe TRBD1 (6 bases). The CDR3 is 12 residues long. Germline V gene sequence: CDR1 SGHRS, CDR2 YFSETQ. V was pared by 1 base and J by 5 bases, with 6 bases between. The CDR3 DNA is TGCGCCAGCAGCTTGAGGGGGACTGAAGCTTTCTTT. It codes for CASSLRGTEAFF.

The V call is TRBV4-2, the J call TRBJ2-5, with 8 bases lining up with TRBD1. The CDR3 is 14 residues long. The germline V gene encodes CDR1 LGHNA and CDR2 YNFKEQ. V was pared by 3 bases and J by 5 bases, with 5 bases of the junction left unmatched. CDR3 amino acids: CASSQDRVGETQYF. As DNA, the CDR3 is TGTGCCAGCAGCCAGGACAGGGTTGGGGAGACCCAGTACTTC.

V is TRBV19 and J is TRBJ1-1; D is unclear. With 5 bases removed from V and 3 bases from J, the gap between germline ends came to 10 bases. CDR1 and CDR2 (germline): LNHDA, SQIVND (reference sequence). The length of the CDR3 is 13 residues. CDR3 loop: CASSRREDTEAFF. DNA of the CDR3: TGTGCCAGTAGTCGGCGGGAGGACACTGAAGCTTTCTTT.

A remark on this clone: This sample includes further DNA sequences coding for the same CDR3. The chain links TRBV28 to TRBJ2-7, with TRBD2 identical over 11 bases. Germline V gene sequence: CDR1 MDHEN, CDR2 SYDVKM. This CDR3 comprises 14 residues. The V gene end was trimmed by 8 bases and the J gene end by 2 bases; junction bases not matched to a gene: 5. CDR3 nucleotide sequence: TGTGCCAGCCGCTTAGCGGGAGGGGCCTACGAGCAGTACTTC. Translation: CASRLAGGAYEQYF.

The chain combines TRBV10-3 with TRBJ2-5, with D tentatively TRBD1 (5 bases). CDR3 size: 12 residues. Trimming removed 4 bases at V and 5 bases at J, with 8 bases between. CDR1 ENHRY and CDR2 SYGVKD come from the germline V gene. The CDR3 nucleotides read TGTGCCATCAGTGCAGGGCGGGAGACCCAGTACTTC. Translation: CAISAGRETQYF.

The genes are TRBV28 and TRBJ1-2; 7 nucleotides align to TRBD1. This CDR3 comprises 13 residues. Germline loops: CDR1 MDHEN, CDR2 SYDVKM. The trim removed 5 bases at V and 4 bases at J, leaving 4 bases unmatched. In nucleotides, the CDR3 is TGTGCCAGCAGTGAAGGGGGCTCCTATGGCTACACCTTC. Its translation: CASSEGGSYGYTF.

The chain links TRBV29-1 to TRBJ2-3; the match to TRBD2 covers 12 bases. From germline, CDR1 is SQVTM and CDR2 ANQGSEA. V was pared by 5 bases and J by 2 bases, with 5 bases of the junction left unmatched. This CDR3 region has 15 residues. CDR3 in DNA: TGCAGCGTTAACCTAGCGGGAGGGCCCACAGATACGCAGTATTTT. Translating gives CSVNLAGGPTDTQYF.